This T cell receptor beta chain appears in the sequencing data of a study of shared clonotypes between healthy human individuals. Study outcomes and limitations: The study found about 5% of naive CD4 clonotypes shared across a few donors. Shared clonotypes across all four donors exceeded non-shared ones in generation probability.

TCRdb keeps only in-frame clones here, not all; method: immunoSEQ multiplex PCR. The table includes about 980,000 clones, 76% detected once. With 10 bases clipped from V and 1 base from J, the junction kept 8 bases outside the gene matches. The length of the CDR3 is 15 residues. For this clone: The antigen is not known.

This sequence joins TRBV23-1 and TRBJ2-3; 10 bases map to TRBD1. TRBV23-1 is an ORF, with its function uncertain. The receptor was derived from a man younger than 30 in good health. The specimen sequenced was memory CD4+ T cells sorted from blood. Subset in this sample: CD45RA-negative fraction. The DNA of the CDR3 is TGCGCCACCTCATCCGGGACAGGGGGCACAGATACGCAGTATTTT. The encoded protein is CATSSGTGGTDTQYF.